This T cell receptor (beta chain) was retrieved from a study of molecular identifiers for immune sequencing clone quantification. Study-level findings and limits: Single-cell amounts of spiked Jurkat TCR RNA were reportedly detectable among roughly 950,000 naive cells.

The CDR3 totals 12 residues. The V and J ends lost 0 bases and 6 bases respectively, with 5 bases between them. CDR1 and CDR2 (germline): SQVTM, ANQGSEA. Investigators produced naive CD8 libraries from roughly 20,000 to 1,000,000 sorted cells, drawing on 10%, 30% or 50% RNA. Naive CD8 T cells underwent sorting with the CD8+CD4-CCR7+CD45RA+ definition. In this sample, this clonotype turned up many times. Its target is unknown. Both previously described methods and listed TCR primers were employed to make bulk TCR libraries. TCRdb re-called the PCR reads through MiXCR, storing one row per CDR3 protein. The table includes more than 300,000 distinct CDR3 sequences, over 20% detected once.

Sequencing was done on a sample of naive CD8+ T cells from blood, with Jurkat cell RNA spiked in. As for subset: FACS-sorted CD8+CD4-CCR7+CD45RA+ naive T cells. The TCR comes from a human donor in good health. Some libraries in this study had Jurkat cell RNA spiked in. The genes are TRBV29-1 and TRBJ2-2; D is perhaps TRBD1 or TRBD2 (5 bases each). The DNA of the CDR3 is TGCAGCGTTGAAGAGGGGGCCGGGGAGCTGTTTTTT. This translates into CSVEEGAGELFF.